These 11 T cell receptor beta chains came from one sample sequenced in a study of blood T cells in healthy people across ages (dated by TCRdb to the mid-2010s). Libraries were constructed by 5' RACE. The instrument was an Illumina HiSeq 2500. The second PCR ran for about 7 to 11 cycles and used a J-beta primer mix along with a sample-barcoded 5' primer. TCRdb reran the public reads through fastp at Q25 and MiXCR, keeping productive beta chains. All rows with the same CDR3 protein become a single entry with the most common DNA and genes. Present in this sample are approximately 900,000 distinct CDR3 sequences, about 48% of which were seen just once. Jointly, the top ten make up 10% to 15% of the sample. The specimen sequenced was blood. All receptors derive from a young man in good health.

The sample holds a few counts of this clonotype. The chain carries TRBV30 and TRBJ1-2; D remains ambiguous. Trimming took 3 bases from V and 8 from J, leaving 10 bases between them. The CDR3 totals 11 residues. Per the germline V gene, CDR1 is GTSNPN and CDR2 is SVGIG (reference sequence). The CDR3 nucleotides read TGTGCCTGGAGCCCCCCCTGGGGCTACACCTTC. Its protein is CAWSPPWGYTF.

This clonotype appeared a few times. The chain has TRBV6-2 or TRBV6-3 and TRBJ2-1; 11 bases match TRBD2. CDR3 length: 17 residues. From germline, CDR1 is MNHEY and CDR2 SVGEGT. V lost 2 bases and J lost 5; bases outside the gene matches: 8. The CDR3 here is CASSYETSGARNNEQFF. The CDR3 DNA sequence: TGTGCCAGCAGTTACGAGACTAGCGGGGCCCGCAACAATGAGCAGTTCTTC.

This clonotype was seen a few times. V is TRBV20-1 and J is TRBJ2-7; D tentatively fits TRBD1 or TRBD2 (5 bases each). V shed 6 bases and J shed 3 bases, with 18 bases lying between them. The germline CDR1 and CDR2 sequences are DFQATT and SNEGSKA (reference sequence). The CDR3 is made up of 14 amino acids. The chain's CDR3 is CSAARDLGLYEQYF. For the CDR3, the DNA is TGCAGTGCGGCCCGGGATTTGGGGCTCTACGAGCAGTACTTC.

The table lists this clonotype with a count of one. The chain has TRBV6-1 and TRBJ1-6; no clear D gene. Germline CDR1 is MNHNS and CDR2 is SASEGT. CDR3 size: 13 residues. Between the trimmed V and J ends, which lost 7 bases and 9 bases, there was a span of 13 bases. The CDR3 loop reads CASKEGWISPLHF. CDR3 nucleotide sequence: TGTGCCAGCAAGGAAGGGTGGATTTCACCCCTCCACTTT.

The J gene is TRBJ1-1, the V gene TRBV5-1; D perhaps matches TRBD1 (6 bases). Trimming took off 4 bases at V and 0 bases at J, with 16 bases between the two ends. The CDR3 spans 16 residues. Germline V CDR1 and CDR2: SGHRS, YFSETQ. The CDR3 DNA sequence: TGCGCCAGCAGCCCTGGCAGGGGACCAATGAACACTGAAGCTTTCTTT. Translating it yields CASSPGRGPMNTEAFF.

This clonotype was seen ten or more times. This chain connects TRBV4-1 to TRBJ2-5, with D perhaps TRBD1 or TRBD2 (5 bases each). The V and J ends lost 1 base and 5 bases respectively, with 14 bases between them. The CDR3 is 15 amino acids. Germline V gene sequence: CDR1 MGHRA, CDR2 YSYEKL. CDR3 region: CASSQAGGQSETQYF. CDR3 DNA: TGCGCCAGCAGCCAAGCTGGAGGACAATCGGAGACCCAGTACTTC.

V usage is TRBV11-3 and J usage is TRBJ2-2; 9 bases map to TRBD2. The CDR3 spans 16 residues. The germline gives CDR1 SGHNT, CDR2 YENEEA. V trimming: 6 bases; J trimming: 2 bases; junction bases outside the gene matches: 7. CDR3 loop: CASRIASGVNTGELFF. CDR3 nucleotides: TGTGCCAGCAGAATAGCTAGCGGGGTAAACACCGGGGAGCTGTTTTTT.

The V call is TRBV6-6, the J call TRBJ1-5; no clear D gene. Trimming left V 8 bases short and J 0 bases short, with 5 bases between. The germline gives CDR1 MNHNY, CDR2 SVGAGI (reference sequence). The length of the CDR3 is 12 residues. The CDR3 sequence: CASDNSNQPQHF. CDR3 nucleotides: TGTGCCAGCGATAATAGCAATCAGCCCCAGCATTTT.

V is TRBV20-1 and J is TRBJ1-2, with 8 bases lining up with TRBD1. The CDR3 totals 14 residues. The ends lost 2 bases at V and 3 bases at J; junction bases unmatched: 5. CDR1 and CDR2 from the germline V gene are DFQATT and SNEGSKA (reference sequence). This CDR3 reads CSARRAGGDYGYTF. DNA of the CDR3: TGCAGTGCTAGACGGGCAGGGGGCGACTATGGCTACACCTTC.

The chain employs TRBV4-1 and TRBJ2-1; D is unresolved. V lost 6 bases and J 5 bases, leaving 11 bases between the germline ends. Germline V gene lookup returns CDR1 MGHRA and CDR2 YSYEKL. CDR3 length equals 13 residues. CDR3 in amino acids: CASRGPVHNEQFF. Here the CDR3 DNA reads TGCGCCAGCAGAGGGCCCGTCCACAATGAGCAGTTCTTC.

The chain employs TRBV5-1 and TRBJ1-2; a weak D match, TRBD1 (5 bases). In germline, CDR1 is SGHRS, CDR2 YFSETQ. The V end lost 0 bases, the J end lost 5 bases, and 17 bases lay between the germline ends. The CDR3 consists of 16 residues. CDR3 sequence (DNA): TGCGCCAGCAGCTTGGATTCGGGACGAGGGGCATATGGCTACACCTTC. Amino acid sequence: CASSLDSGRGAYGYTF. The full variable domain, with the rest looked up from reference TRBV5-1 and TRBJ1-2, is KAGVTQTPRYLIKTRGQQVTLSCSPISGHRSVSWYQQTPGQGLQFLFEYFSETQRNKGNFPGRFSGRQFSNSRSEMNVSTLELGDSALYLCASSLDSGRGAYGYTFGSGTRLTVV.